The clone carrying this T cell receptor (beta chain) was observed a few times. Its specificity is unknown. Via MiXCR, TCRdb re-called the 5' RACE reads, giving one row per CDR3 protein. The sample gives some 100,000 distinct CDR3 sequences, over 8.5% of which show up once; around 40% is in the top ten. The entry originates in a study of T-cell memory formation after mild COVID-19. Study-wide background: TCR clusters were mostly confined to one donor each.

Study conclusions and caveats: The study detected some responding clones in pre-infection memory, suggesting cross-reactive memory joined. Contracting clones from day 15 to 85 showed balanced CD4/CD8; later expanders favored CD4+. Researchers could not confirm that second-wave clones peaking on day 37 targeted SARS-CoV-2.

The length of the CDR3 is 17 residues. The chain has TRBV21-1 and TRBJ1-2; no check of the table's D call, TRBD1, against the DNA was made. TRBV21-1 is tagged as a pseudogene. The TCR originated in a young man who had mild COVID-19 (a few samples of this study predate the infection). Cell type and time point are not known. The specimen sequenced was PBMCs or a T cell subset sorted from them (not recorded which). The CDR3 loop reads CASSEGTGVVTIYGYTF. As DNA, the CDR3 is TGTGCCAGCAGCGAAGGGACAGGGGTGGTGACTATCTATGGCTACACCTTC.